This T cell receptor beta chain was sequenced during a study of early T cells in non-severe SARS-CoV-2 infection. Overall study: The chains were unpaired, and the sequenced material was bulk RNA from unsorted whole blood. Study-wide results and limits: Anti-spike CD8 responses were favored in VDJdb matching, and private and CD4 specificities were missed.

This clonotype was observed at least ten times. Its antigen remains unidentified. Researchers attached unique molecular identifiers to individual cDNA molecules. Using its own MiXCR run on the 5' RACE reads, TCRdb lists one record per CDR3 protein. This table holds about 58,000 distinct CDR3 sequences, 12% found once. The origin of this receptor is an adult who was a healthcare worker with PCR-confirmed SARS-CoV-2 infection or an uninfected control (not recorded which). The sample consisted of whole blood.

CDR3 loop: CATSRSSSAQHF. The CDR3 region has the DNA TGTGCCACCAGCAGATCCTCGAGCGCCCAGCATTTT. The chain uses TRBV15 and TRBJ1-5; no definite D call. Per germline, CDR1 LNHNV and CDR2 YYDKDF (reference sequence). Trimming removed 2 bases from V and 11 bases from J, with 10 bases in between. The length of the CDR3 is 12 residues.